Presented here are 31 T cell receptor beta chains from one specimen sequenced in a study of OX40 agonist ivuxolimab in advanced cancers. Library preparation was by the immunoSEQ multiplex PCR assay. TCRdb's version of the immuneACCESS table is confined to in-frame rearrangements and falls short of the full clone set. An unresolved V gene accounts for under half of the shortfall where checked; the remainder is of unknown origin. Here the sample has tens of thousands of clones; 88% occur a single time. Less than 0.85% of the sample belongs to the ten largest clones. Sample: CD4+ or CD8+ T cells sorted from blood, taken in a trial of the OX40 agonist ivuxolimab. These receptors all stem from an adult with an advanced solid tumor such as melanoma, head and neck, liver or kidney cancer.

This clone has just a few counts. The chain has TRBV4-3 and TRBJ2-4, with D possibly TRBD2 on 5 matching bases. The V end was cut by 3 bases, the J end by 0 bases, with 12 bases between. Germline V CDR1 and CDR2: LGHNA, YSLEER. This CDR3 is 16 amino acids long. CDR3 sequence reads: CASSQGSRGAKNIQYF. The CDR3 region has the DNA TGCGCCAGCAGCCAGGGGAGTCGGGGAGCCAAAAACATTCAGTACTTC.

V and J are TRBV30 and TRBJ1-1; 8 bases agree with TRBD1. Looked up from germline, CDR1 is GTSNPN and CDR2 is SVGIG (reference sequence). V lost 8 bases and J lost 2; bases outside the gene matches: 7. This CDR3 is 13 amino acids long. The CDR3 bases are TGTGCCGGCCGGACAGGGAGAAACACTGAAGCTTTCTTT. Translation gives CAGRTGRNTEAFF.

The chain couples TRBV5-1 to TRBJ2-7; 8 bases align to TRBD2. In germline, CDR1 is SGHRS, CDR2 YFSETQ. V shed 4 bases, J shed 5 bases, and the junction held 5 bases outside the gene matches. The CDR3 totals 13 residues. CDR3 sequence: CASSPTSVDEQYF. The CDR3 coding sequence is TGCGCCAGCAGCCCGACTAGCGTGGACGAGCAGTACTTC.

The J gene is TRBJ1-2, the V gene TRBV6-5, with TRBD1 matching over 7 bases. V gave up 6 bases and J gave up 2 bases; unmatched junction bases: 3. Germline V lookup: CDR1 MNHEY, CDR2 SVGAGI. CDR3 length: 13 amino acids. For the CDR3, the DNA is TGTGCCAGCAGCCCGACAGGGAACTATGGCTACACCTTC. This sequence encodes CASSPTGNYGYTF.

The gene calls are TRBV27 and TRBJ2-7; TRBD1 matches 8 bases. The CDR3 is made up of 14 amino acids. The germline CDR1 and CDR2 sequences are MNHEY and SMNVEV (reference sequence). V lost 6 bases to trimming and J lost 0 bases; unmatched junction nucleotides: 4. DNA for the CDR3: TGTGCCAGCAGGAAACAGGGGGGCTCCTACGAGCAGTACTTC. Encoded protein: CASRKQGGSYEQYF.

This clone was detected only a few times. This chain connects TRBV5-4 to TRBJ1-4, with 8 bases lining up with TRBD1. Per the germline V gene, CDR1 is SGHNT and CDR2 is YYREEE (reference sequence). V trimming: 4 bases; J trimming: 8 bases; junction bases outside the gene matches: 4. The CDR3 has 13 amino acids. The CDR3 loop is CASSVGQAEKLFF. The CDR3 DNA sequence: TGTGCCAGCAGCGTGGGACAGGCGGAAAAACTGTTTTTT. Filled out from reference TRBV5-4 and TRBJ1-4, the complete variable domain reads ETGVTQSPTHLIKTRGQQVTLRCSSQSGHNTVSWYQQALGQGPQFIFQYYREEENGRGNFPPRFSGLQFPNYSSELNVNALELDDSALYLCASSVGQAEKLFFGSGTQLSVL.

This clone was observed a single time. The chain is built from TRBV12-5 and TRBJ2-7, with D perhaps matching TRBD2 (6 bases). The CDR3 loop spans 13 amino acids. Germline V CDR1 and CDR2: LGHNT, FRNRAP. Trimming took 7 bases from V and 5 from J, leaving 15 bases between them. The CDR3 coding sequence is TGTGCTAGTGCGCGGGGCGCGAGTGACGAGCAGTACTTC. Its translation: CASARGASDEQYF. The full variable domain, completed using reference TRBV12-5 and TRBJ2-7, is DARVTQTPRHKVTEMGQEVTMRCQPILGHNTVFWYRQTMMQGLELLAYFRNRAPLDDSGMPKDRFSAEMPDATLATLKIQPSEPRDSAVYFCASARGASDEQYFGPGTRLTVT.

The chain couples TRBV7-2 to TRBJ2-1; D uncertain. Deletions cut 1 base from V and 10 bases from J, with 8 bases between. Germline V lookup: CDR1 SGHTA, CDR2 FQGNSA. This CDR3 spans 12 amino acids. CDR3 protein: CASSLDAAEQFF. For the CDR3, the DNA is TGTGCCAGCAGCTTAGATGCGGCAGAGCAGTTCTTC.

The V gene is TRBV7-9, the J gene TRBJ1-3; unclear D gene. Germline V gene lookup returns CDR1 SEHNR and CDR2 FQNEAQ (reference sequence). The V and J ends lost 5 bases and 0 bases respectively, with 14 bases between them. This CDR3 spans 16 amino acids. The CDR3 sequence is CASSLNPPDSGNTIYF. In DNA form, the CDR3 reads TGTGCCAGCAGCCTGAACCCACCGGACTCTGGAAACACCATATATTTT.

The chain is built from TRBV27 and TRBJ1-1; 8 nucleotides align to TRBD1. V lost 2 bases, J lost 4 bases, and 9 bases stayed unmatched. The CDR3 spans 16 residues. CDR1 is MNHEY, CDR2 SMNVEV, per germline (reference sequence). CDR3 sequence: CASSLLTGDFSTEAFF. The CDR3 nucleotides read TGTGCCAGCAGTTTACTGACAGGGGATTTTAGCACTGAAGCTTTCTTT.

This rearrangement joins TRBV27 to TRBJ2-7; D unclear. The V end lost 7 bases, the J end lost 5 bases, and 6 bases lay between the germline ends. The CDR3 contains 10 residues. CDR1 is MNHEY, CDR2 SMNVEV, per germline (reference sequence). CDR3 coding DNA: TGTGCCAGCAAGAGCCACGAGCAGTACTTC. Protein sequence: CASKSHEQYF.

The genes are TRBV11-2 and TRBJ2-7; TRBD2 matches at 10 bases. The CDR3 runs 14 residues. With 5 bases clipped from V and 4 bases from J, the junction kept 5 bases outside the gene matches. The germline V gene has CDR1 SGHAT and CDR2 FQNNGV. The CDR3 is CASSAGLAEYEQYF. The DNA of the CDR3 is TGTGCCAGCAGCGCCGGACTAGCGGAGTACGAGCAGTACTTC.

The table lists this clone with a few counts. V gene TRBV2 combines with J gene TRBJ1-5, with 7 bases lining up with TRBD1. The J segment lost 5 bases and the V segment lost 6 bases, leaving 4 bases of the junction unmatched. Per the germline V gene, CDR1 is SNHLY and CDR2 is FYNNEI. The CDR3 has 13 residues. The CDR3 is CASRGTVDQPQHF. CDR3 in DNA: TGTGCCAGCAGGGGGACAGTAGATCAGCCCCAGCATTTT. Together with reference TRBV2 and TRBJ1-5, the CDR3 gives the full variable domain: EPEVTQTPSHQVTQMGQEVILRCVPISNHLYFYWYRQILGQKVEFLVSFYNNEISEKSEIFDDQFSVERPDGSNFTLKIRSTKLEDSAMYFCASRGTVDQPQHFGDGTRLSIL.

The chain joins TRBV7-2 to TRBJ2-7, with no clear D. The length of the CDR3 is 12 residues. V was shortened by 1 base and J by 6 bases, with 7 bases between the two germline ends. The germline V gene encodes CDR1 SGHTA and CDR2 FQGNSA. CDR3 in amino acids: CASSLVGAEQYF. The CDR3 region has the DNA TGTGCCAGCAGCTTAGTGGGTGCCGAGCAGTACTTC.

The chain is built from TRBV5-1 and TRBJ2-7; 9 bases line up with TRBD1. This CDR3 contains 14 residues. V shed 6 bases and J 7 bases; nucleotides not matched to a gene: 11. Germline CDR1 and CDR2: SGHRS and YFSETQ. CDR3 region: CASNTGQGSGEQYF. The CDR3 nucleotides are TGCGCCAGCAACACAGGACAGGGGTCTGGAGAGCAGTACTTC.

This rearrangement joins TRBV30 to TRBJ2-5; a possible D gene is TRBD2 (5 bases). Trimming took 3 bases from V and 5 from J, leaving 16 bases between them. Germline CDR1 and CDR2: GTSNPN and SVGIG (reference sequence). This CDR3 is 14 amino acids long. The CDR3 bases are TGTGCCTGGAGGGTGTCTAGCCTGGCGGAGACCCAGTACTTC. Encoded protein: CAWRVSSLAETQYF. The variable domain in full, completed from reference TRBV30 and TRBJ2-5, reads SQTIHQWPATLVQPVGSPLSLECTVEGTSNPNLYWYRQAAGRGLQLLFYSVGIGQISSEVPQNLSASRPQDRQFILSSKKLLLSDSGFYLCAWRVSSLAETQYFGPGTRLLVL.

The J gene is TRBJ2-7, the V gene TRBV6-6, with D tentatively TRBD1 or TRBD2 (5 bases each). Trimming pared 2 bases from V and 2 bases from J, leaving 13 bases between. CDR1 and CDR2 (germline): MNHNY, SVGAGI (reference sequence). The CDR3 extends over 15 amino acids. DNA of the CDR3: TGTGCCAGCAGTTACGAAAGGGACGGACCCTACGAGCAGTACTTC. Amino acids: CASSYERDGPYEQYF.

CDR3 sequence reads: CATAEGGLGGYTF. In DNA form, the CDR3 reads TGTGCCACCGCCGAGGGGGGCCTCGGGGGCTACACCTTC. The chain has TRBV6-5 and TRBJ1-2, with a possible D match to TRBD1 (6 bases). The V gene lost 10 bases and the J gene lost 8 bases, with 20 bases spanning the gap. From germline, CDR1 is MNHEY and CDR2 SVGAGI. The CDR3 runs 13 residues.

The chain combines TRBV7-9 with TRBJ2-3, with 12 bases lining up with TRBD2. CDR3 length: 15 amino acids. CDR1 is SEHNR, CDR2 FQNEAQ, per germline (reference sequence). Losses at the gene ends were 4 bases for V and 3 bases for J; bases not matched to a gene: 2. CDR3 sequence (DNA): TGTGCCAGCAGCTCCGGACTAGCGGGAACAGATACGCAGTATTTT. Translated: CASSSGLAGTDTQYF.

This chain links TRBV9 with TRBJ1-1, with D perhaps TRBD1 (6 bases). V lost 4 bases, J lost 1 base, and 14 bases lay in between. Germline values: CDR1 SGDLS, CDR2 YYNGEE. This CDR3 comprises 15 residues. The CDR3 loop is CASSPQGGGNTEAFF. Here the CDR3 DNA reads TGTGCCAGCAGCCCTCAAGGGGGGGGGAACACTGAAGCTTTCTTT.

The chain carries TRBV7-9 and TRBJ2-3; TRBD2 matches at 7 bases. Germline CDR1 is SEHNR and CDR2 is FQNEAQ (reference sequence). This CDR3 is 11 amino acids long. Losses at the gene ends were 3 bases for V and 10 bases for J; bases not matched to a gene: 1. This CDR3 is CASSFREAQYF. DNA for the CDR3: TGTGCCAGCAGCTTTCGGGAGGCGCAGTATTTT.

Written as DNA, the CDR3 is TGTGCCAGCAGTGAAGACGGGGGCCGCAGGGCTGAAGCTTTCTTT. This gives the protein CASSEDGGRRAEAFF. The chain employs TRBV6-1 and TRBJ1-1, with D tentatively TRBD1 (6 bases). Per germline, CDR1 MNHNS and CDR2 SASEGT. Trimming cost V 1 base and J 6 bases, with 15 bases left between them. The CDR3 is 15 amino acids.

The chain recombines TRBV4-3 with TRBJ2-5; no clear D. The V gene lost 4 bases and the J gene lost 5 bases, with 20 bases spanning the gap. The CDR3 has 16 residues. The germline gives CDR1 LGHNA, CDR2 YSLEER. The chain's CDR3 is CASSPAPSLYAETQYF. The DNA for the CDR3 is TGCGCCAGCAGCCCCGCTCCCTCGCTTTACGCGGAGACCCAGTACTTC.

The chain links TRBV7-9 to TRBJ2-1; the D is unclear. V lost 5 bases to trimming and J lost 2 bases, with 7 bases between them. This CDR3 is 13 amino acids long. The V gene's germline CDR1 is SEHNR and CDR2 FQNEAQ (reference sequence). CDR3 region: CASSVRTYNEQFF. DNA for the CDR3: TGTGCCAGCAGCGTAAGGACCTACAATGAGCAGTTCTTC.

Concerning this clone itself: The junction shows a germline mismatch at one end, possibly a read error. The V and J genes are TRBV7-3 and TRBJ1-2; 8 bases are shared with TRBD1. Germline CDR1 reads SGHTA; CDR2 reads FQGTGA. The CDR3 sequence is 14 residues long. The CDR3 spells CASSLQGDRGGIAF. As DNA, the CDR3 is TGTGCCAGCAGCTTACAGGGCGACAGGGGTGGAATTGCCTTC.

By sample fraction, this clone is medium-sized (0.01 to 0.1%). The V call is TRBV29-1, the J call TRBJ1-2, with D tentatively TRBD1 (5 bases). CDR1 and CDR2 (germline): SQVTM, ANQGSEA. V was shortened by 7 bases and J by 3 bases, with 21 bases between the two germline ends. The CDR3 length is 15 residues. The CDR3 DNA follows: TGCAGCGCCACGGGAGAAGGGGCGCGGGACTATGGCTACACCTTC. The encoded protein is CSATGEGARDYGYTF.

This chain links TRBV6-6 with TRBJ2-5; tentative D call: TRBD1 (6 bases). CDR1 and CDR2 from the germline V gene are MNHNY and SVGAGI (reference sequence). The CDR3 length is 14 residues. V gave up 6 bases and J gave up 1 base, with 12 bases separating them. The CDR3 protein is CASRPTGPQETQYF. CDR3 sequence (DNA): TGTGCCAGCAGACCGACAGGACCCCAAGAGACCCAGTACTTC.

Only one count was recorded for this clone. The chain employs TRBV9 and TRBJ2-1; possibly TRBD2 for D (6 bases). Germline values: CDR1 SGDLS, CDR2 YYNGEE. V dropped 0 bases and J dropped 0 bases, with 10 bases sitting between them. The CDR3 has 16 amino acids. CDR3 amino acids: CASSVGRGSSYNEQFF. CDR3 sequence (DNA): TGTGCCAGCAGCGTAGGACGGGGGAGCTCCTACAATGAGCAGTTCTTC.

This clone was detected once. The chain employs TRBV5-6 and TRBJ2-2, with TRBD2 matching 12 bases. V lost 2 bases to trimming and J lost 4 bases; unmatched junction nucleotides: 6. The V gene's germline CDR1 is SGHDT and CDR2 YYEEEE. The CDR3 sequence is 17 residues long. CDR3 in amino acids: CASSFPLAGGTTGELFF. CDR3 bases: TGTGCCAGCAGCTTCCCCCTAGCGGGAGGGACCACCGGGGAGCTGTTTTTT.

The chain is built from TRBV2 and TRBJ1-5; 7 bases agree with TRBD1. From germline, CDR1 is SNHLY and CDR2 FYNNEI. The CDR3 runs to 13 residues. J lost 4 bases, V lost 7 bases, and 4 bases had no gene match. CDR3 sequence (DNA): TGTGCCAGCATCGGACAGGAGAATCAGCCCCAGCATTTT. It encodes CASIGQENQPQHF.

V usage is TRBV7-8 and J usage is TRBJ2-3; the match to TRBD1 covers 10 bases. V shed 8 bases, J shed 4 bases, and the junction held 9 bases outside the gene matches. This CDR3 is built from 15 residues. Germline CDR1 and CDR2: SGHVS and FQNEAQ. The CDR3 bases are TGTGCCAGCGGACTCCGGGACAGGGGAGCAGATACGCAGTATTTT. It specifies CASGLRDRGADTQYF.